The present entry profiles one T cell receptor beta chain with its context. MiXCR was run by TCRdb on the PCR reads, yielding one entry per CDR3 protein. Of around 470,000 distinct CDR3 sequences in the sample, roughly 25% are singletons; the top ten hold 0.7% to 0.9%. This record comes from a study of molecular identifiers for immune sequencing clone quantification. V lost 3 bases to trimming and J lost 0 bases; unmatched junction nucleotides: 8. CDR3 length: 17 amino acids. Looked up from germline, CDR1 is LNHDA and CDR2 is SQIVND (reference sequence). The sequenced material came from naive CD8+ T cells from blood, with Jurkat cell RNA spiked in. The subset here: FACS-sorted CD8+CD4-CCR7+CD45RA+ naive T cells. The rearrangement uses TRBV19 and TRBJ1-5; 7 bases fit TRBD1. The sequence came from a human donor in good health. Some libraries in this study had Jurkat cell RNA spiked in. CDR3 region: CASSISSGQYSNQPQHF. As DNA, the CDR3 is TGTGCCAGTAGTATCTCATCGGGACAGTATAGCAATCAGCCCCAGCATTTT. The full variable domain, with the rest looked up from reference TRBV19 and TRBJ1-5, is DGGITQSPKYLFRKEGQNVTLSCEQNLNHDAMYWYRQDPGQGLRLIYYSQIVNDFQKGDIAEGYSVSREKKESFPLTVTSAQKNPTAFYLCASSISSGQYSNQPQHFGDGTRLSIL.